The 7 T cell receptor beta chains presented below share a single source sample, sequenced in a study of blood T cell repertoires in COVID-19. Assay: immunoSEQ multiplex PCR; the TCRdb copy retains only in-frame clones and omits some. Of over 200,000 clones listed, less than 90% were seen once; the top ten hold roughly 4.9%. What was sequenced was PBMCs or T cells enriched from blood (not recorded which). The source of these receptors is a woman aged 25 to 39 who had been exposed to COVID-19.

V gene TRBV6-5 combines with J gene TRBJ1-2; 9 bases align to TRBD1. Germline CDR1 reads MNHEY; CDR2 reads SVGAGI. The junction had 10 bases not matched to a gene; V was cut back by 7 bases and J by 4 bases. The CDR3 loop spans 15 amino acids. CDR3 sequence (DNA): TGTGCCAGCAACGCTGGGACAGGGAGACCCTATGGCTACACCTTC. Protein sequence: CASNAGTGRPYGYTF.

The genes are TRBV4-1 and TRBJ2-3; a possible D gene is TRBD1 (7 bases). The CDR3 extends over 13 amino acids. V lost 0 bases, J lost 14 bases, and 15 bases lay in between. Germline assignment: CDR1 MGHRA and CDR2 YSYEKL. The CDR3 DNA follows: TGCGCCAGCAGCCAAGATGGCCAGGGGGGTCGGTATTTT. It codes for CASSQDGQGGRYF.

The genes are TRBV12-5 and TRBJ2-4; TRBD2 matches 13 bases. Trimming at V came to 1 base and at J to 0 bases, leaving 12 bases not matched to a gene. This CDR3 spans 21 amino acids. The germline CDR1 and CDR2 sequences are LGHNT and FRNRAP. The chain's CDR3 is CASGLGRRGLAGAIAKNIQYF. Here the CDR3 DNA reads TGTGCTAGTGGTTTGGGCCGGCGAGGACTAGCGGGAGCTATAGCCAAAAACATTCAGTACTTC.

V is TRBV5-1 and J is TRBJ1-2; D ambiguous. The CDR3 sequence is 15 residues long. The V end was cut by 0 bases, the J end by 4 bases, with 13 bases between. The germline gives CDR1 SGHRS, CDR2 YFSETQ. CDR3 amino acids: CASSLELGSGYGYTF. CDR3 DNA: TGCGCCAGCAGCTTGGAACTGGGGAGCGGCTATGGCTACACCTTC.

J is TRBJ1-1 and V is TRBV11-1, with TRBD1 identical over 8 bases. Looked up from germline, CDR1 is SGHAT and CDR2 is FQDESV (reference sequence). Trimming took 2 bases from V and 1 from J; bases not matched to a gene: 3. The CDR3 has 15 amino acids. The CDR3 DNA sequence: TGTGCCAGCAGCTTAATCGGACAGGGGAACACTGAAGCTTTCTTT. It translates to CASSLIGQGNTEAFF.

The DNA of the CDR3 is TGTGCCAGCAGTTACTCAGCAGGGGTAGGGGAGACCCAGTACTTC. Protein: CASSYSAGVGETQYF. This chain links TRBV6-5 with TRBJ2-5; D may be TRBD1 (6 bases). From germline, CDR1 is MNHEY and CDR2 SVGAGI. The CDR3 is 15 residues long. The V end lost 0 bases, the J end lost 5 bases, and 13 bases lay between the germline ends.

This chain uses TRBV28 with TRBJ2-7; 7 bases are shared with TRBD1. CDR3 length equals 13 residues. CDR1 MDHEN and CDR2 SYDVKM come from the germline V gene. After removal of 4 bases from V and 2 bases from J, the junction contained 2 bases not matched to a gene. The CDR3 DNA follows: TGTGCCAGCAGTTACCAGGGGGCCTACGAGCAGTACTTC. Its protein is CASSYQGAYEQYF.